This T cell receptor (beta chain) derives from a study of cytomegalovirus exposure and HLA in healthy donors. CDR1 and CDR2 (germline): KGHSH, LQKENI. With 2 bases removed from V and 1 base from J, the gap between germline ends came to 12 bases. This CDR3 contains 15 residues. PCR primers comprised 60 Vbeta and 13 Jbeta primers. Sequencing used immunoSEQ multiplex PCR; TCRdb keeps in-frame clones, though not all of them. The data show over 30,000 clones, and the top ten clones hold roughly 4.7%. What was sequenced was PBMCs. The receptor was isolated from a middle-aged woman in good health and CMV-seropositive. The chain couples TRBV18 to TRBJ2-7, with TRBD1 as a possible D gene (6 bases). The CDR3 DNA is TGTGCCAGCTCACCATCACCCGGGACATCCTACGAGCAGTACTTC. Translating it yields CASSPSPGTSYEQYF.